Following are 19 T cell receptor beta chains from one sample sequenced in a study of human T cells and chemical hapten exposure. Time point indicated: patch test 2, 6 weeks after DPC sensitization. Documented treatment: therapeutic diphenylcyclopropenone sensitization with weekly scalp DPC. Each CDR3 protein gets one entry after TCRdb re-called the RACE reads with MiXCR. The table lists 350,000 to 400,000 distinct CDR3 sequences, under 6.5% of them singletons. The sample here was whole blood, taken in connection with sensitization to the hapten diphenylcyclopropenone (DPC). The receptors derive from a woman younger than 30 with alopecia areata. Some clones in this sample may be carry-over from other donors' samples.

The chain links TRBV28 to TRBJ1-1; no clear D gene. Between the trimmed V and J ends, which lost 2 bases and 11 bases, there was a span of 12 bases. CDR1 is MDHEN, CDR2 SYDVKM, per germline. The CDR3 is 12 amino acids. The CDR3 nucleotides are TGTGCCAGCAGTTTACTGGTAAATGCCGCTTTCTTT. Encoded protein: CASSLLVNAAFF.

This clonotype was counted many times. The V and J genes are TRBV4-1 and TRBJ1-1; D perhaps matches TRBD1 (5 bases). The V end was cut by 5 bases, the J end by 7 bases, with 23 bases between. This CDR3 is 16 amino acids long. The germline gives CDR1 MGHRA, CDR2 YSYEKL. The CDR3 DNA follows: TGCGCCAGCAGCGAAGCCCCGGGGCAATCCGCGGGTGAAGCTTTCTTT. Its protein is CASSEAPGQSAGEAFF.

The V gene is TRBV28, the J gene TRBJ1-5; 7 bases align to TRBD1. CDR1 is MDHEN and CDR2 is SYDVKM in the germline V gene. The CDR3 totals 14 residues. Trimming removed 6 bases from V and 5 bases from J; junction bases left unmatched: 7. The CDR3 sequence: CASRPGQIDQPQHF. DNA of the CDR3: TGTGCCAGCAGACCGGGACAGATAGATCAGCCCCAGCATTTT.

This clonotype has a handful of counts. The rearrangement uses TRBV20-1 and TRBJ2-6, with no clear D. CDR3 length: 15 residues. The V gene lost 5 bases and the J gene lost 0 bases, with 11 bases spanning the gap. Per germline, CDR1 DFQATT and CDR2 SNEGSKA (reference sequence). The CDR3 region has the DNA TGCAGTGCTGCCCAGGTTTCCTCTGGGGCCAACGTCCTGACTTTC. This codes for CSAAQVSSGANVLTF.

The chain recombines TRBV28 with TRBJ1-3, with D hard to call. The CDR3 loop spans 12 amino acids. V lost 6 bases, J lost 4 bases, and 7 bases lay in between. Per germline, CDR1 MDHEN and CDR2 SYDVKM. The CDR3 coding sequence is TGTGCCAGCAGCCTTAAAGGAAACACCATATATTTT. Protein: CASSLKGNTIYF.

This clonotype was recorded a few times. The rearrangement links TRBV21-1 to TRBJ1-1. TRBV21-1 is tagged as a pseudogene. CDR3 size: 11 residues. This chain's CDR3 is CASSKVAGIDF. In nucleotides, the CDR3 is TGTGCCAGCAGCAAAGTTGCGGGCATAGACTTT.

The rearrangement uses TRBV2 and TRBJ2-3; 8 bases fit TRBD2. Germline loops: CDR1 SNHLY, CDR2 FYNNEI. J was trimmed by 5 bases and V by 4 bases; bases with no gene match: 8. This CDR3 is built from 15 residues. This CDR3 reads CASSVFTSGIDTQYF. The CDR3 coding sequence is TGTGCCAGCAGTGTATTTACTAGCGGTATAGATACGCAGTATTTT. Together with reference TRBV2 and TRBJ2-3, the CDR3 gives the full variable domain: EPEVTQTPSHQVTQMGQEVILRCVPISNHLYFYWYRQILGQKVEFLVSFYNNEISEKSEIFDDQFSVERPDGSNFTLKIRSTKLEDSAMYFCASSVFTSGIDTQYFGPGTRLTVL.

Only a few counts were recorded for this clonotype. The chain employs TRBV5-1 and TRBJ1-6, with D possibly being TRBD1 (6 bases). The germline gives CDR1 SGHRS, CDR2 YFSETQ. This CDR3 is 17 amino acids long. The ends were cut back, 0 bases at V and 1 base at J, with 11 bases in the middle. CDR3: CASSLGKQGSYNSPLHF. The CDR3 DNA reads TGCGCCAGCAGCTTGGGGAAACAGGGATCCTATAATTCACCCCTCCACTTT.

This clonotype showed up just a few times. This rearrangement joins TRBV5-1 to TRBJ2-1; the D gene is possibly TRBD1 (7 bases). From germline, CDR1 is SGHRS and CDR2 YFSETQ. V was clipped by 2 bases and J by 8 bases, with 11 bases between them. The CDR3 totals 13 residues. CDR3 loop: CASSFSGGHEQFF. The CDR3 coding sequence is TGCGCCAGCAGCTTTTCAGGGGGGCATGAGCAGTTCTTC.

The sample holds a few counts of this clonotype. J is TRBJ2-3 and V is TRBV6-1; D remains unclear. CDR1 and CDR2 from the germline V gene are MNHNS and SASEGT. The CDR3 contains 13 residues. V was shortened by 1 base and J by 6 bases, with 8 bases between the two germline ends. Here the CDR3 DNA reads TGTGCCAGCAGTGAAGATGGAATGGATACGCAGTATTTT. Protein product: CASSEDGMDTQYF.

This chain joins TRBV6-4 and TRBJ2-6; no reliable D call. With 0 bases removed from V and 1 base from J, the gap between germline ends came to 7 bases. The CDR3 loop spans 16 amino acids. Germline lookup yields CDR1 MRHNA and CDR2 SNTAGT. The CDR3: CASSDSPASGANVLTF. The CDR3 nucleotides are TGTGCCAGCAGTGACTCCCCAGCTTCTGGGGCCAACGTCCTGACTTTC.

The chain employs TRBV11-1 and TRBJ1-1; D perhaps matches TRBD1 (6 bases). Germline V CDR1 and CDR2: SGHAT, FQDESV (reference sequence). V lost 5 bases, J lost 8 bases, and 12 bases lay in between. The length of the CDR3 is 12 residues. The CDR3 nucleotides are TGTGCCAGCAGCCTGACAGGACAGGAAGCTTTCTTT. Amino acids: CASSLTGQEAFF.

The chain joins TRBV3-1 to TRBJ2-4; D uncertain. V gave up 3 bases and J gave up 0 bases, with 6 bases separating them. CDR3 size: 14 residues. CDR1 is LGHDT and CDR2 is YNNKEL in the germline V gene (reference sequence). The CDR3 sequence is CASSHGVAKNIQYF. As DNA, the CDR3 is TGTGCCAGCAGCCACGGAGTAGCCAAAAACATTCAGTACTTC.

This clonotype was counted only a few times. J is TRBJ2-2 and V is TRBV6-5; D might be TRBD1 (5 bases). The CDR3 loop spans 16 amino acids. The V gene's germline CDR1 is MNHEY and CDR2 SVGAGI. V was shortened by 0 bases and J by 3 bases, with 11 bases between the two germline ends. CDR3 nucleotides: TGTGCCAGCAGTTACTCGGATAGGACATACACCGGGGAGCTGTTTTTT. Translated: CASSYSDRTYTGELFF.

Ten or more counts support this clonotype. The chain couples TRBV5-1 to TRBJ2-7, with D perhaps matching TRBD2 (6 bases). Deletions cut 0 bases from V and 2 bases from J, with 12 bases between. The V gene's germline CDR1 is SGHRS and CDR2 YFSETQ. The CDR3 sequence is 15 residues long. The CDR3, as DNA: TGCGCCAGCAGCTTGGCGGTAGCGGCAGCCTACGAGCAGTACTTC. As protein: CASSLAVAAAYEQYF.

The rearrangement uses TRBV9 and TRBJ1-6; D gene unclear. Germline-derived CDR1 and CDR2 are SGDLS and YYNGEE. The length of the CDR3 is 18 residues. V was cut by 3 bases and J by 0 bases, with 16 bases left in between. Written as DNA, the CDR3 is TGTGCCAGCAGCGCTCAACTCCAGTCGAGCTCCTATAATTCACCCCTCCACTTT. It translates to CASSAQLQSSSYNSPLHF.

CDR3 residues: CASSSPDREDTEAFF. CDR3 sequence (DNA): TGTGCCAGCAGCTCTCCAGACAGGGAGGACACTGAAGCTTTCTTT. This chain uses TRBV7-3 with TRBJ1-1; the match to TRBD1 covers 7 bases. Losses at the gene ends were 4 bases for V and 3 bases for J; bases not matched to a gene: 8. Per the germline V gene, CDR1 is SGHTA and CDR2 is FQGTGA. The CDR3 has 15 amino acids. The full variable domain, in which reference TRBV7-3 and TRBJ1-1 provide the parts outside the CDR3, is GAGVSQTPSNKVTEKGKYVELRCDPISGHTALYWYRQSLGQGPEFLIYFQGTGAADDSGLPNDRFFAVRPEGSVSTLKIQRTERGDSAVYLCASSSPDREDTEAFFGQGTRLTVV.

This clonotype was detected many times. CDR3 loop: CASSFGGRTEAFF. DNA of the CDR3: TGCGCCAGCAGCTTTGGGGGGCGAACTGAAGCTTTCTTT. The chain combines TRBV5-1 with TRBJ1-1; tentatively, D is TRBD1 (6 bases). The CDR3 is 13 amino acids. V lost 2 bases and J 5 bases, leaving 10 bases between the germline ends. The germline CDR1 and CDR2 sequences are SGHRS and YFSETQ.

V gene TRBV6-4 combines with J gene TRBJ2-1; 7 nucleotides align to TRBD2. The CDR3 is 14 amino acids. With 3 bases clipped from V and 8 bases from J, the junction kept 7 bases outside the gene matches. In germline, CDR1 is MRHNA, CDR2 SNTAGT. CDR3 amino acids: CASSESGENDEQFF. The CDR3 DNA reads as TGTGCCAGCAGTGAGAGCGGGGAGAACGATGAGCAGTTCTTC.